The source of this TCR beta chain is a study of blood T cell repertoires in COVID-19. As for the study in general: T cells, B-cell-depleted T cells, or PBMCs supplied cDNA or gDNA.

This table comes from immunoSEQ multiplex PCR, and its TCRdb copy is limited to in-frame clones, with some not included. The data show fewer than 250,000 clones, with almost 90% seen just once and roughly 16% held by the top ten. The germline V gene has CDR1 SGHNT and CDR2 YYREEE (reference sequence). The CDR3 consists of 13 residues. Trimming took 4 bases from V and 0 from J, leaving 8 bases between them. As regards this clone: Within the sample, other DNA sequences also encode this same CDR3.

Recruitment covered some 25 US areas and drew participants whose ages spanned about 18 to 90 years. Cohort assignment relied on participant-reported clinical history. A case of COVID-19 had been met by exposed participants within 2 weeks before study entry. The source of this sequence is a man in his thirties or forties who had been exposed to COVID-19. Source material: PBMCs or T cells enriched from blood (not recorded which). This chain uses TRBV5-4 with TRBJ2-7; possibly TRBD1 for D (5 bases). The CDR3 DNA follows: TGTGCCAGCAGCCCCCAGGGCTCCTACGAGCAGTACTTC. Translated: CASSPQGSYEQYF.